This T cell receptor (beta chain) was retrieved from a study of blood T cells in healthy people across ages. Findings and caveats of the study: Age showed a roughly linear inverse relationship with TCR beta diversity per million T cells. It was the long-lived donors that had more naive CD4+ cells and higher diversity than aged donors.

About this clonotype itself: Its target is unknown.

With a J-beta primer mix and a sample-barcoded 5' primer, a second PCR ran about 6 to 11 cycles. Per-sample output comprised a minimum of 3 million paired-end reads containing CDR3. TCRdb independently ran MiXCR on the 5' RACE reads; one entry per CDR3 protein. The sample yields approximately 800,000 distinct CDR3 sequences, about 56% seen once. This CDR3 region has 16 residues. Germline V gives CDR1 SQVTM, CDR2 ANQGSEA. Sequenced input: blood. The gene calls are TRBV29-1 and TRBJ2-5, with D hard to call. With the DNA end fitting TRBJ2-7 better, the J assignment may be wrong. The origin of this receptor is a man aged 40-55 years in good health. CDR3 sequence: CSVVAVDLLSVNEQYF. In nucleotides, the CDR3 is TGCAGCGTTGTTGCTGTAGACCTTTTATCGGTCAACGAGCAGTACTTC.